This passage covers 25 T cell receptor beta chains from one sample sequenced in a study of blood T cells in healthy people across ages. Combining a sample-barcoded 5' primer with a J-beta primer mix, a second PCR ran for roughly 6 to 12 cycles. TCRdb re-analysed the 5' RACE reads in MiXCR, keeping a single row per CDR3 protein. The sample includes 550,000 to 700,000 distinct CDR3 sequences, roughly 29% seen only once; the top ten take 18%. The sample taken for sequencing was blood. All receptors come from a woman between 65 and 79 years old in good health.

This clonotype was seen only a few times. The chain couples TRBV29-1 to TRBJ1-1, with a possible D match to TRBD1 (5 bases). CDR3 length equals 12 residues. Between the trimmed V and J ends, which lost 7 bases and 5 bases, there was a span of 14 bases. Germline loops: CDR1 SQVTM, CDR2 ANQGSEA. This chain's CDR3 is CSGEQPGTEAFF. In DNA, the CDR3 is TGCAGCGGTGAGCAACCAGGGACTGAAGCTTTCTTT.

The CDR3 protein is CSVAGSRAGDSYGYTF. For the CDR3, the DNA is TGCAGCGTCGCCGGATCACGGGCAGGGGATAGCTATGGCTACACCTTC. The genes are TRBV29-1 and TRBJ1-2; maybe TRBD1 (6 bases). From germline, CDR1 is SQVTM and CDR2 ANQGSEA. V was pared by 6 bases and J by 4 bases, with 24 bases between. CDR3 length: 16 residues. Combining the CDR3 with reference TRBV29-1 and TRBJ1-2 gives the whole variable domain SAVISQKPSRDICQRGTSLTIQCQVDSQVTMMFWYRQQPGQSLTLIATANQGSEATYESGFVIDKFPISRPNLTFSTLTVSNMSPEDSSIYLCSVAGSRAGDSYGYTFGSGTRLTVV.

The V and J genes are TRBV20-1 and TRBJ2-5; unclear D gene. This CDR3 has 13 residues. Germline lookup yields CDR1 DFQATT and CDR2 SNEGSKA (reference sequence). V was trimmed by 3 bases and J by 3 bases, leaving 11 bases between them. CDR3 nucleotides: TGCAGTGCTAGGGGCCCGGGTAAAGAGACCCAGTACTTC. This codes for CSARGPGKETQYF.

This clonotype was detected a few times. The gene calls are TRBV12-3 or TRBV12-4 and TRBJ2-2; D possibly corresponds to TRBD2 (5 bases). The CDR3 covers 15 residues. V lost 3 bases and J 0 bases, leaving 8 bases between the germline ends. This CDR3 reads CASSFRTANTGELFF. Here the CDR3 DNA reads TGTGCCAGCAGTTTCCGGACTGCGAACACCGGGGAGCTGTTTTTT.

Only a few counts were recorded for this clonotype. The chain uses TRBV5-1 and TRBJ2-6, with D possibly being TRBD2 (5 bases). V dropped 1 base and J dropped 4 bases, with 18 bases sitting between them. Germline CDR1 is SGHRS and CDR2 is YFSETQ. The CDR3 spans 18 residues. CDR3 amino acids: CASSLKEVSTAGANVLTF. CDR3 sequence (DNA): TGCGCCAGCAGCTTGAAGGAGGTATCCACTGCAGGGGCCAACGTCCTGACTTTC.

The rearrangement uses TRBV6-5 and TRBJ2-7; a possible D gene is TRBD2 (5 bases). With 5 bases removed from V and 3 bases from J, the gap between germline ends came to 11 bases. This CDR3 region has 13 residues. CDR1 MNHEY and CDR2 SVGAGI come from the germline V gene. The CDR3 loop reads CASSTGWDYEQYF. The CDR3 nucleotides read TGTGCCAGCAGTACGGGGTGGGACTACGAGCAGTACTTC.

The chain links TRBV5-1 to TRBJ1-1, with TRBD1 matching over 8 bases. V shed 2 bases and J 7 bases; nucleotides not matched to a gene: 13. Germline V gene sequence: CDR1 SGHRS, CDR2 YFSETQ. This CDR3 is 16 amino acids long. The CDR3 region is CASSFRTGQTENEAFF. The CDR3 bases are TGCGCCAGCAGCTTTCGGACAGGGCAAACTGAAAATGAAGCTTTCTTT. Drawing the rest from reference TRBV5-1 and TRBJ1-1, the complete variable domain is KAGVTQTPRYLIKTRGQQVTLSCSPISGHRSVSWYQQTPGQGLQFLFEYFSETQRNKGNFPGRFSGRQFSNSRSEMNVSTLELGDSALYLCASSFRTGQTENEAFFGQGTRLTVV.

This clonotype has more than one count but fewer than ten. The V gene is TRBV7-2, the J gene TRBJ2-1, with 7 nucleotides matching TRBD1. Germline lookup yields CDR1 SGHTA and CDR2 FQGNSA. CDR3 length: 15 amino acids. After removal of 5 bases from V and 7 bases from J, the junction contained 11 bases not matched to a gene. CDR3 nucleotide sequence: TGTGCCAGCAGCCAATCGGGACAGCGCCTTAATGAGCAGTTCTTC. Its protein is CASSQSGQRLNEQFF.

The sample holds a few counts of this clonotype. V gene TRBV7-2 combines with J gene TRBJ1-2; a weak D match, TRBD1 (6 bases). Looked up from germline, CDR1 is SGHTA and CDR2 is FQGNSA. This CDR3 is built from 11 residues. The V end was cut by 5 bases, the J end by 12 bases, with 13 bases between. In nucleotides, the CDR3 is TGTGCCAGCAGCCCAACAGGGCTCCACACCTTC. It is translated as CASSPTGLHTF.

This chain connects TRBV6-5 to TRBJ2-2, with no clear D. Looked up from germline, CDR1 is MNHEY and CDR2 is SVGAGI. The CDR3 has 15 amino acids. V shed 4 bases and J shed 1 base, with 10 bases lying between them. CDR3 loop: CASSLLQLNTGELFF. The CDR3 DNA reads TGTGCCAGCAGTTTGTTACAGCTGAACACCGGGGAGCTGTTTTTT.

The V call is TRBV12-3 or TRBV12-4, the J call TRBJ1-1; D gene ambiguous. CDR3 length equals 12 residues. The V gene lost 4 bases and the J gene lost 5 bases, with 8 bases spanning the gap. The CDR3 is CASSYTGTEAFF. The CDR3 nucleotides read TGTGCCAGCAGTTACACGGGGACTGAAGCTTTCTTT.

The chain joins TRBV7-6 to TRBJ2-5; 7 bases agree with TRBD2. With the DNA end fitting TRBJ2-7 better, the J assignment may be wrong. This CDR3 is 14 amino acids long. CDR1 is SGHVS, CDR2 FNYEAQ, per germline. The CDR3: CASSLGLADYEQYF. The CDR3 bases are TGTGCCAGCAGCTTAGGGCTAGCGGACTACGAGCAGTACTTC.

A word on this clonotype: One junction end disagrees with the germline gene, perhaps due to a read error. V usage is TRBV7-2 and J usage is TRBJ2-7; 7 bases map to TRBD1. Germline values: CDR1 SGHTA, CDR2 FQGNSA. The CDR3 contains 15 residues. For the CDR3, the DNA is TGCGCCAGCAGCCACTCGACAGGGAGCGTCTACGAGCAGTACTTC. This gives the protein CASSHSTGSVYEQYF.

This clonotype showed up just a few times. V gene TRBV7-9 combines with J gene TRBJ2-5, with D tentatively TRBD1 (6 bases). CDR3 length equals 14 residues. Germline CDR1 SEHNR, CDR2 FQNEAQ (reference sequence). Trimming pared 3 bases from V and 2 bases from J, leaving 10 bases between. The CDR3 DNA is TGTGCCAGCAGCTTGATGCAGGGGCAAGAGACCCAGTACTTC. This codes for CASSLMQGQETQYF.

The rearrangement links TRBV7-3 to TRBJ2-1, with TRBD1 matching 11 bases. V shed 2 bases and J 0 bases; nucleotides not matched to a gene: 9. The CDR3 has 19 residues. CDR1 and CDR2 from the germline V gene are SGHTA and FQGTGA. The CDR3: CASSLRGGTGGYSYNEQFF. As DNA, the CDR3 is TGTGCCAGCAGCTTACGCGGTGGGACAGGGGGGTACTCCTACAATGAGCAGTTCTTC.

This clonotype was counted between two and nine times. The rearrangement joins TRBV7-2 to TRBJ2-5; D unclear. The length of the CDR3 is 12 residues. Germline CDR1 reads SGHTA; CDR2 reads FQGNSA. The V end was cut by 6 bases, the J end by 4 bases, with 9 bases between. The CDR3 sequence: CASRVVTETQYF. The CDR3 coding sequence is TGTGCCAGCAGGGTAGTAACAGAGACCCAGTACTTC. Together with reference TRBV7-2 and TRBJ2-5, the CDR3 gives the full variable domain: GAGVSQSPSNKVTEKGKDVELRCDPISGHTALYWYRQSLGQGLEFLIYFQGNSAPDKSGLPSDRFSAERTGGSVSTLTIQRTQQEDSAVYLCASRVVTETQYFGPGTRLLVL.

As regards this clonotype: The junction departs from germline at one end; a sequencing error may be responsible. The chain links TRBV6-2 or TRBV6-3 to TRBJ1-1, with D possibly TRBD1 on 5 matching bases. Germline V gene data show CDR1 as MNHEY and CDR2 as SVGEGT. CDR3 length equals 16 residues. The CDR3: CAISYSSGGVYAEAFF. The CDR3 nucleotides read TGTGCCATCAGTTACTCGAGTGGGGGGGTCTACGCTGAAGCTTTCTTT.

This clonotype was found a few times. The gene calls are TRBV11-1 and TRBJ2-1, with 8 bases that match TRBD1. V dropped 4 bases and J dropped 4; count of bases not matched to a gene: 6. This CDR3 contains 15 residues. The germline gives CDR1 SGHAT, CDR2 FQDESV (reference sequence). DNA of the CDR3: TGTGCCAGCAGCTCGGACAGGGTAAATTACAATGAGCAGTTCTTC. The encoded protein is CASSSDRVNYNEQFF. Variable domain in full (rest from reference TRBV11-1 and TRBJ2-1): EAEVAQSPRYKITEKSQAVAFWCDPISGHATLYWYRQILGQGPELLVQFQDESVVDDSQLPKDRFSAERLKGVDSTLKIQPAELGDSAMYLCASSSDRVNYNEQFFGPGTRLTVL.

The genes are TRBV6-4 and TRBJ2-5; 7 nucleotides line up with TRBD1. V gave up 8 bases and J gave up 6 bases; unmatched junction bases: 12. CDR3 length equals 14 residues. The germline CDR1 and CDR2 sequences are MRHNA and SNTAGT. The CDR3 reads CASLHRGQGKTQYF. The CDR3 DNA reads TGTGCCAGCCTGCACAGGGGCCAAGGAAAGACCCAGTACTTC.

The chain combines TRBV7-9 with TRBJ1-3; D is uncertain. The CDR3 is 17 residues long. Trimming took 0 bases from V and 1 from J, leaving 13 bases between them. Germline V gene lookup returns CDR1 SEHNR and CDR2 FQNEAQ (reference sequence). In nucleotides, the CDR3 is TGTGCCAGCAGCTTAGCGCCCGCCCGGGATTCTGGAAACACCATATATTTT. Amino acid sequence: CASSLAPARDSGNTIYF.

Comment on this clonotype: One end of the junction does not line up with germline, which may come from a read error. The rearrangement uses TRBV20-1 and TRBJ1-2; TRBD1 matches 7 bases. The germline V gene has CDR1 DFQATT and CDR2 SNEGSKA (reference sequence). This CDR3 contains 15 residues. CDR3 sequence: CSARDGQESVGGYTF. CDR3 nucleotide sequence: TGCAGTGCTAGAGACGGACAGGAAAGTGTGGGAGGCTATACCTTC.

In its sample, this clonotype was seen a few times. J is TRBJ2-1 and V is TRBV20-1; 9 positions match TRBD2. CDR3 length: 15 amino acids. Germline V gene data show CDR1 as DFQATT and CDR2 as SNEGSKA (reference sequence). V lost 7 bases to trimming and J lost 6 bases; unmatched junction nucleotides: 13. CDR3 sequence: CSVSLRGGPSNEQFF. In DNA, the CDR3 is TGCAGTGTTTCTCTGCGGGGGGGCCCTAGCAATGAGCAGTTCTTC.

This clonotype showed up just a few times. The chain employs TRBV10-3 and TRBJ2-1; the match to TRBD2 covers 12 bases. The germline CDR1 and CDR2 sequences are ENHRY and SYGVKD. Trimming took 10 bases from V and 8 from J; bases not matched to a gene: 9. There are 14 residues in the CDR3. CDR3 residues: CASQRTSGAHEQFF. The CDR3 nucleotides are TGTGCCAGCCAGAGGACTAGCGGGGCCCATGAGCAGTTCTTC.

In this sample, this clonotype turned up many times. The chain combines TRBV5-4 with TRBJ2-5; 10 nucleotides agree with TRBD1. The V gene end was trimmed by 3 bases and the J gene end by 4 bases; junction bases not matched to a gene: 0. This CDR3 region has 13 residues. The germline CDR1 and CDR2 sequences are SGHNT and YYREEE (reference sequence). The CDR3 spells CASSWDRGETQYF. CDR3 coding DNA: TGTGCCAGCAGCTGGGACAGGGGAGAGACCCAGTACTTC.

As DNA, the CDR3 is TGCAGTGCTGGGAGGGGGTCCTACAATGAGCAGTTCTTC. This sequence encodes CSAGRGSYNEQFF. The genes are TRBV20-1 and TRBJ2-1; D possibly corresponds to TRBD2 (7 bases). V was pared by 5 bases and J by 1 base, with 9 bases between. Germline lookup yields CDR1 DFQATT and CDR2 SNEGSKA (reference sequence). The CDR3 has 13 residues.